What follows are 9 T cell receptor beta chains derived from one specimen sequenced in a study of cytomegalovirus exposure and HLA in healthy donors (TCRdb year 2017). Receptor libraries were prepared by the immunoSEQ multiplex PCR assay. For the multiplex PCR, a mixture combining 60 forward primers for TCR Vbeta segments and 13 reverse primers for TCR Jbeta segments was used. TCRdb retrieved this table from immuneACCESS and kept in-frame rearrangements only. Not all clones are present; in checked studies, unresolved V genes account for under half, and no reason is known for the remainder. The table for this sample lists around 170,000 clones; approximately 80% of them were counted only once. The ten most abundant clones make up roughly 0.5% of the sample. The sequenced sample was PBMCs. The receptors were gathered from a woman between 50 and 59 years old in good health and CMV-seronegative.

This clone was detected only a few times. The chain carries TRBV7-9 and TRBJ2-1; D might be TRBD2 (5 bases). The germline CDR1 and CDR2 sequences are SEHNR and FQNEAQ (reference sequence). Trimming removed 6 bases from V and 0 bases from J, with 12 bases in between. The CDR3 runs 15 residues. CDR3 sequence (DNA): TGTGCCAGCAGTGCTGAGGGTAACTCCTACAATGAGCAGTTCTTC. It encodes CASSAEGNSYNEQFF.

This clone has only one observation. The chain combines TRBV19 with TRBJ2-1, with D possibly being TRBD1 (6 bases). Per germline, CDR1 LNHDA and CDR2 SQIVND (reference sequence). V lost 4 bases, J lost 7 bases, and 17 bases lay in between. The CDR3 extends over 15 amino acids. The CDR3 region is CASSTKKGGLNEQFF. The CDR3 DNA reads TGTGCCAGTAGTACGAAAAAAGGGGGTCTTAATGAGCAGTTCTTC.

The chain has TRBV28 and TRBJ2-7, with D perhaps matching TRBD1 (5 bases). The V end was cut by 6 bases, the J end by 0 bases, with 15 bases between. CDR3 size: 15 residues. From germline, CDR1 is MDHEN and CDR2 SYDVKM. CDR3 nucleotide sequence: TGTGCCAGCAGGGGGCTGGGTACCAGCTCCTACGAGCAGTACTTC. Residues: CASRGLGTSSYEQYF.

CDR3 protein: CASSLGASRESDTQYF. The CDR3 DNA sequence: TGCGCCAGCAGCTTGGGTGCTAGCAGAGAGTCAGATACGCAGTATTTT. This chain connects TRBV5-1 to TRBJ2-3; TRBD2 is a possible D gene (5 bases). The CDR3 totals 16 residues. Germline-derived CDR1 and CDR2 are SGHRS and YFSETQ. V was pared by 0 bases and J by 4 bases, with 15 bases between.

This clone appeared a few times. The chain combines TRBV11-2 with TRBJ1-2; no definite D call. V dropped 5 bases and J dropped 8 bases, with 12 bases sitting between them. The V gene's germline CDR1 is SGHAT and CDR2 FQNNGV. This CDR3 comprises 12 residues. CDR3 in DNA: TGTGCCAGCAGCCGGTCCGGGGTGGGCTACACCTTC. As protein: CASSRSGVGYTF.

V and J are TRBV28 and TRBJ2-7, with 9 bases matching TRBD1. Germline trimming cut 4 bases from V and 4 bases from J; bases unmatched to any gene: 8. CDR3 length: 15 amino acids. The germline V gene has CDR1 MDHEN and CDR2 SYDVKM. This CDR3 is CASSYPGTGIYEQYF. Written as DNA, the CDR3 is TGTGCCAGCAGTTACCCCGGGACAGGGATTTACGAGCAGTACTTC.

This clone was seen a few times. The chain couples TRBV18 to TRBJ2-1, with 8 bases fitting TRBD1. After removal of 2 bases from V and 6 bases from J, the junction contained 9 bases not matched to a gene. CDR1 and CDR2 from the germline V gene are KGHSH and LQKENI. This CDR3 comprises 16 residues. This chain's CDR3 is CASSPSAGQDPNEQFF. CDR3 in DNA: TGTGCCAGCTCACCATCGGCGGGACAGGACCCCAATGAGCAGTTCTTC.

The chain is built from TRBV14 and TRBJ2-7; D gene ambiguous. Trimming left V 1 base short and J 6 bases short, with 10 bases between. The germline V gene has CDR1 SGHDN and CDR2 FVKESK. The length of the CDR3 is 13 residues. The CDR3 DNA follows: TGTGCCAGCAGCCAAGTACCCTTTAGCGAGCAGTACTTC. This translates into CASSQVPFSEQYF.

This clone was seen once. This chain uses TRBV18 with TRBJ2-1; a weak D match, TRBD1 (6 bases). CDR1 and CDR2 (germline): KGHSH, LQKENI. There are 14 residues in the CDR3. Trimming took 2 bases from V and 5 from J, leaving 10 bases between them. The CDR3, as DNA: TGTGCCAGCTCACCATGGGACAACAACAATGAGCAGTTCTTC. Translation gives CASSPWDNNNEQFF.